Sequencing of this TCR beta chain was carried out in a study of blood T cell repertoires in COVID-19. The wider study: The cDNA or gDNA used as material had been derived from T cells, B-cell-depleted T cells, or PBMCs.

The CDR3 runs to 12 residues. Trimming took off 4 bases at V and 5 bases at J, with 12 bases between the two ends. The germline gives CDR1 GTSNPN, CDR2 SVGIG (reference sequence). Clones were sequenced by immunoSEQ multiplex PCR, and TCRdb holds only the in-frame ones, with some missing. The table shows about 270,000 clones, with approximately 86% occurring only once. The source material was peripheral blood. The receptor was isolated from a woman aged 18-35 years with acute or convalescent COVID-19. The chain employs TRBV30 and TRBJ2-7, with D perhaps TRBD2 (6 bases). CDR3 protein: CAWNGGGHEQYF. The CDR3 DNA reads TGTGCCTGGAATGGGGGAGGCCACGAGCAGTACTTC.